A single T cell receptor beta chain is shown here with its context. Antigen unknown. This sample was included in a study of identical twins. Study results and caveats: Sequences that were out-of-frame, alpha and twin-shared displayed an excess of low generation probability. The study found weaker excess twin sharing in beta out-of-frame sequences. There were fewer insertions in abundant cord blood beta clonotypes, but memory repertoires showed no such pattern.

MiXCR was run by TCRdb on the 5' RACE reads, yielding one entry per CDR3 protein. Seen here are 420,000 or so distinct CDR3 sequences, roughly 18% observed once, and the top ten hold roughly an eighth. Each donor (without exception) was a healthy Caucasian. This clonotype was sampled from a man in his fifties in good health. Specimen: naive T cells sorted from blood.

The CDR3 DNA reads TGTGCCAGCAGCCCGGGACTAGCGGGCGATTATCACACCGGGGAGCTGTTTTTT. It codes for CASSPGLAGDYHTGELFF. The chain recombines TRBV11-1 with TRBJ2-2, with 12 bases identical to TRBD2. Germline CDR1 SGHAT, CDR2 FQDESV (reference sequence). With V trimmed by 5 bases and J by 3 bases, 10 bases remained unmatched. This CDR3 has 18 amino acids.